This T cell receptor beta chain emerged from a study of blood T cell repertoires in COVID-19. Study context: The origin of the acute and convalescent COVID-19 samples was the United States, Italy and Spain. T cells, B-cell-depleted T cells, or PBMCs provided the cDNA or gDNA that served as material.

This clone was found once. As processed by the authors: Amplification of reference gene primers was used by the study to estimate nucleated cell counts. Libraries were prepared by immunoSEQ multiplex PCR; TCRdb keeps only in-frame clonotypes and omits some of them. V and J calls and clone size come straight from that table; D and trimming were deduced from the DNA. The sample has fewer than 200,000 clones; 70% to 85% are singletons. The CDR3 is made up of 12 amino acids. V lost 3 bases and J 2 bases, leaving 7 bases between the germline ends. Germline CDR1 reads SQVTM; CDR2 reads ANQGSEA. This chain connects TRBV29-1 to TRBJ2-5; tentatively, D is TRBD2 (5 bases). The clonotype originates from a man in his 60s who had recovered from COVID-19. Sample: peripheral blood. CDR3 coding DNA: TGCAGCGTTGATCGGGGTCAAGAGACCCAGTACTTC. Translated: CSVDRGQETQYF.